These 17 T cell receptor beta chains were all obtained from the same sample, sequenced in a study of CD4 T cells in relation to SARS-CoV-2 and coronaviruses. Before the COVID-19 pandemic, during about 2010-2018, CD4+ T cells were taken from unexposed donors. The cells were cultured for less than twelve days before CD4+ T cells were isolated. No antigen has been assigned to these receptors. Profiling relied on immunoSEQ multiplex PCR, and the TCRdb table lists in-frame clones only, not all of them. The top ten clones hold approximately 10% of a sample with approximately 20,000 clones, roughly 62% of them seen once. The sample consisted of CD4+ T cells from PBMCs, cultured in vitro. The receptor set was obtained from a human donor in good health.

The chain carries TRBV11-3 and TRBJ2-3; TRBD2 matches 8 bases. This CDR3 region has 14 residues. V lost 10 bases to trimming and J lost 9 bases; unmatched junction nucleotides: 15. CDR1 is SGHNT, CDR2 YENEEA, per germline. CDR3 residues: CATMGGRGANTQYF. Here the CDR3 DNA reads TGTGCCACCATGGGGGGGCGGGGGGCCAACACGCAGTATTTT.

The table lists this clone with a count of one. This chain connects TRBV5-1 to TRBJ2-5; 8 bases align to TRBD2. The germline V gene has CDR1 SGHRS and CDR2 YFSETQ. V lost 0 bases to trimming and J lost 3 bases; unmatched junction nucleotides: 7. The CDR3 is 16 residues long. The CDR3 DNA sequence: TGCGCCAGCAGCTTGGGTGTCGGCGGGAGGAAAGAGACCCAGTACTTC. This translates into CASSLGVGGRKETQYF. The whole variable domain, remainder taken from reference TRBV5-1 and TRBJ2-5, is KAGVTQTPRYLIKTRGQQVTLSCSPISGHRSVSWYQQTPGQGLQFLFEYFSETQRNKGNFPGRFSGRQFSNSRSEMNVSTLELGDSALYLCASSLGVGGRKETQYFGPGTRLLVL.

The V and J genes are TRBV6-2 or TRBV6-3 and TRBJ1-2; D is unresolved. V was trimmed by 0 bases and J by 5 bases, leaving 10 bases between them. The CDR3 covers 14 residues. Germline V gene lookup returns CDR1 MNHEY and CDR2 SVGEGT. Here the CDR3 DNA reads TGTGCCAGCAGTTACTCGGGTCCATCGTATGGCTACACCTTC. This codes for CASSYSGPSYGYTF.

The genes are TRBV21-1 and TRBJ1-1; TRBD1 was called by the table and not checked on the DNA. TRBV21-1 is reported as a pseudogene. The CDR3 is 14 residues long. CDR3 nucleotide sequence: TGTGCCAGCAGCGCTCACAGGGGACGAACTGAAGCTTTCTTT. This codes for CASSAHRGRTEAFF.

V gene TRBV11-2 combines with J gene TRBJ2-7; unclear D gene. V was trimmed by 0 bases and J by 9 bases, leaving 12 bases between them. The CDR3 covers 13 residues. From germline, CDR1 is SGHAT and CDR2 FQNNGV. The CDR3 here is CASSLDPPLAQYF. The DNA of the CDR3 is TGTGCCAGCAGCTTAGATCCCCCCCTGGCGCAGTACTTC.

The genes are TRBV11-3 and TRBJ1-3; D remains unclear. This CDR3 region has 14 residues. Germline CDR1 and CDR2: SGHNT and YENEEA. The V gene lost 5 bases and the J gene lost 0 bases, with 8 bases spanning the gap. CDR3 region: CASSLGSSGNTIYF. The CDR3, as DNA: TGTGCCAGCAGCCTAGGCAGCTCTGGAAACACCATATATTTT.

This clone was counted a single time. In nucleotides, the CDR3 is TGTGCCAGCAGCCCGCCCAGGACAGGCCTCAGCAGGACCCAGTACTTC. Translated, it gives CASSPPRTGLSRTQYF. The V gene is TRBV7-2, the J gene TRBJ2-5; 7 bases match TRBD1. The germline CDR1 and CDR2 sequences are SGHTA and FQGNSA. The CDR3 has 16 amino acids. J gave up 7 bases and V 5 bases, and 16 bases lay outside the gene matches. Combining the CDR3 with reference TRBV7-2 and TRBJ2-5 gives the whole variable domain GAGVSQSPSNKVTEKGKDVELRCDPISGHTALYWYRQSLGQGLEFLIYFQGNSAPDKSGLPSDRFSAERTGGSVSTLTIQRTQQEDSAVYLCASSPPRTGLSRTQYFGPGTRLLVL.

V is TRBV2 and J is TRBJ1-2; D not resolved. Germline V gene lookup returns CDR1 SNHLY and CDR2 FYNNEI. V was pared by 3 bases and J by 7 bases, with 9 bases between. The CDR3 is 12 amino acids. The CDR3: CASSDMLGGYTF. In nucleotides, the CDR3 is TGTGCCAGCAGTGACATGTTGGGTGGCTACACCTTC.

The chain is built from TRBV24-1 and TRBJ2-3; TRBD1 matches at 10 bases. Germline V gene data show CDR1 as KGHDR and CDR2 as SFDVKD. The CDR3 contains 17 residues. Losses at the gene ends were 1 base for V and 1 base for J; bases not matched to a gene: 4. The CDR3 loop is CATSDFPGTGGTDTQYF. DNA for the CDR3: TGTGCCACCAGTGATTTTCCCGGGACAGGGGGCACAGATACGCAGTATTTT.

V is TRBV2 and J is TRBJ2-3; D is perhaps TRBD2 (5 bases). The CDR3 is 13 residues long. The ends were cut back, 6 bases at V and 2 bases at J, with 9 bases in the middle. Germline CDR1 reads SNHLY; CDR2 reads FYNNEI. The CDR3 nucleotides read TGTGCCAGCAGGGGAGACAACACAGATACGCAGTATTTT. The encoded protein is CASRGDNTDTQYF.

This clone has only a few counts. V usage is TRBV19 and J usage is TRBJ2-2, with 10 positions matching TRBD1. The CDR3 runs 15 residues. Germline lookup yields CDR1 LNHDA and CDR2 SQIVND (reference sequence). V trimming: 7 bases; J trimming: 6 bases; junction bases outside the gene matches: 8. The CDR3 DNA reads TGTGCCAGTATCGTGGGGACAGGGGTTCCCGGGGAGCTGTTTTTT. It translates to CASIVGTGVPGELFF.

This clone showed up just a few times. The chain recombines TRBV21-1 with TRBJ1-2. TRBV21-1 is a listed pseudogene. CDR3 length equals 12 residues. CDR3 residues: CASSKENCGYTF. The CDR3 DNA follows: TGTGCCAGCAGCAAAGAAAACTGTGGCTACACCTTC.

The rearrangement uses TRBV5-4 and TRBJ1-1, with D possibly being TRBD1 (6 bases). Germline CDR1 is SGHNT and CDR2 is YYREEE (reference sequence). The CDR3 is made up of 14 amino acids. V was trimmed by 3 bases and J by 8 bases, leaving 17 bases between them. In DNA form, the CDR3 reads TGTGCCAGCAGCTCGCACGGGGGGGGCACCGAAGCTTTCTTT. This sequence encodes CASSSHGGGTEAFF.

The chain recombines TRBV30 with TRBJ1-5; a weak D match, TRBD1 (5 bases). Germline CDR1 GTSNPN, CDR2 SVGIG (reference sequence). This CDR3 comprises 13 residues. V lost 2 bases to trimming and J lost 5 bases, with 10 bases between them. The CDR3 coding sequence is TGTGCCTGGAGTCTATCGGGGGATCAGCCCCAGCATTTT. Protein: CAWSLSGDQPQHF. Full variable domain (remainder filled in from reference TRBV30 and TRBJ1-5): SQTIHQWPATLVQPVGSPLSLECTVEGTSNPNLYWYRQAAGRGLQLLFYSVGIGQISSEVPQNLSASRPQDRQFILSSKKLLLSDSGFYLCAWSLSGDQPQHFGDGTRLSIL.

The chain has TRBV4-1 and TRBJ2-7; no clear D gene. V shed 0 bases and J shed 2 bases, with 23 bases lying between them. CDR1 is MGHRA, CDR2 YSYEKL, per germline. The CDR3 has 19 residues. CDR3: CASSQDGVRRTASTYEQYF. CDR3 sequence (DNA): TGCGCCAGCAGCCAAGATGGTGTCCGCCGGACCGCCTCCACCTACGAGCAGTACTTC.

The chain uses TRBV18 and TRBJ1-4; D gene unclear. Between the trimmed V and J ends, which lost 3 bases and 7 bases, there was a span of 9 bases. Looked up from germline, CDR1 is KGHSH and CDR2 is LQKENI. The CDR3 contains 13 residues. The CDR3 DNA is TGTGCCAGCTCACCGTATCATAGTGAAAAACTGTTTTTT. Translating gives CASSPYHSEKLFF.

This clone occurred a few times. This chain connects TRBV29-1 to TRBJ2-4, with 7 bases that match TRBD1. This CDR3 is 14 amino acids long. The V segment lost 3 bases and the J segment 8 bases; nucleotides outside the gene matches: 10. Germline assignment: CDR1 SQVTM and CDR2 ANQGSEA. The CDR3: CSVESNRGPYIQYF. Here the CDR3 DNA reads TGCAGCGTTGAGTCCAACAGGGGACCGTACATTCAGTACTTC.